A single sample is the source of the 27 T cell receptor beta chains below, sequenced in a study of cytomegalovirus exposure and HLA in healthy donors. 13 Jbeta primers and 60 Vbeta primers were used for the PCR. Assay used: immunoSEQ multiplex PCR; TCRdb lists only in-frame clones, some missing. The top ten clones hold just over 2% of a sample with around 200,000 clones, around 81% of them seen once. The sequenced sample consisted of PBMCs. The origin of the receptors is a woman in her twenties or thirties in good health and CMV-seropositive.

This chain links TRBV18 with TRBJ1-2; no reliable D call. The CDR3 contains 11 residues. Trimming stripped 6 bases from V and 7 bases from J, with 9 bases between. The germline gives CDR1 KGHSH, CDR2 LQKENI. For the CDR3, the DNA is TGTGCCAGCTCCGGGAAAGCTGGCTACACCTTC. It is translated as CASSGKAGYTF.

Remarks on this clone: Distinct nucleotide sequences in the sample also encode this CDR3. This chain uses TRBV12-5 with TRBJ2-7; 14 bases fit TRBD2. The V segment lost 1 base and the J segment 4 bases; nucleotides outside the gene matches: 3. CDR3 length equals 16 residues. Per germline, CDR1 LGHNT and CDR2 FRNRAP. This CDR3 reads CASGLGRLAGGYEQYF. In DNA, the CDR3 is TGTGCTAGTGGTTTGGGGAGACTAGCGGGAGGGTACGAGCAGTACTTC.

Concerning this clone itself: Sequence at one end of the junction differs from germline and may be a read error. CDR3 coding DNA: TGTGCCAGCAGTAAAGCGAGACAGGGCGAAATTGGGATCTATGGCTACACCTTC. This sequence encodes CASSKARQGEIGIYGYTF. The chain combines TRBV2 with TRBJ1-2; 7 bases agree with TRBD1. Germline assignment: CDR1 SNHLY and CDR2 FYNNEI. The CDR3 length is 18 residues.

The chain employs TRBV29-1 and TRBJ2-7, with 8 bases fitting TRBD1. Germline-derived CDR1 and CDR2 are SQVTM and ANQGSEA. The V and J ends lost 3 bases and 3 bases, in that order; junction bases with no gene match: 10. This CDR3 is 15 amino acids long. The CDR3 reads CSVEDPGTGVYEQYF. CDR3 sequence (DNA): TGCAGCGTTGAGGATCCCGGGACAGGAGTCTACGAGCAGTACTTC.

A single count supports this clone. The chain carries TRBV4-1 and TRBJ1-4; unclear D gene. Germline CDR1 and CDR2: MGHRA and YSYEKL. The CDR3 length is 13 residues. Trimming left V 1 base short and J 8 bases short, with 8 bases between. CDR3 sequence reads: CASSQVTGEKLFF. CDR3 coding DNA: TGCGCCAGCAGCCAAGTGACGGGGGAAAAACTGTTTTTT.

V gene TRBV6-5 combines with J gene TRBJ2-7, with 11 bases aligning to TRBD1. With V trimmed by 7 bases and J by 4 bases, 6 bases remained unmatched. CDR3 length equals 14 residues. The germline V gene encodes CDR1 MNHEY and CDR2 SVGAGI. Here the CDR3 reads CASNEGQGGYEQYF. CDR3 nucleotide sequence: TGTGCCAGCAATGAGGGACAGGGGGGATACGAGCAGTACTTC.

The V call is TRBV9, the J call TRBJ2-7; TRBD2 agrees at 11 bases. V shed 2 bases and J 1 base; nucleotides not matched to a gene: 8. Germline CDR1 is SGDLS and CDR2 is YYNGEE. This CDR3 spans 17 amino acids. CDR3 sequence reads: CASSVTGGLADSYEQYF. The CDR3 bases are TGTGCCAGCAGCGTCACCGGGGGACTAGCGGATTCCTACGAGCAGTACTTC.

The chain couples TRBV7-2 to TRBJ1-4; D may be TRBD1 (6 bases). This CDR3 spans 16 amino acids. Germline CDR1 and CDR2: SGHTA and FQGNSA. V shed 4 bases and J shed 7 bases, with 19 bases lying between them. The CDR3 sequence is CASSSLGGAGGEKLFF. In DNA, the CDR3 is TGTGCCAGCAGCTCCCTAGGGGGGGCGGGGGGTGAAAAACTGTTTTTT. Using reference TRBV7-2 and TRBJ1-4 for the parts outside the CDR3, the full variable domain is GAGVSQSPSNKVTEKGKDVELRCDPISGHTALYWYRQSLGQGLEFLIYFQGNSAPDKSGLPSDRFSAERTGGSVSTLTIQRTQQEDSAVYLCASSSLGGAGGEKLFFGSGTQLSVL.

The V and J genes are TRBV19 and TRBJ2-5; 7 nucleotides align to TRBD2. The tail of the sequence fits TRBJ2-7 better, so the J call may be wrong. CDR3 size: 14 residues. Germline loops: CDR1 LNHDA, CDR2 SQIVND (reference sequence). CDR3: CASSINRGAYEQYF. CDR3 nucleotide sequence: TGTGCCAGTAGTATTAACCGGGGGGCCTACGAGCAGTACTTC.

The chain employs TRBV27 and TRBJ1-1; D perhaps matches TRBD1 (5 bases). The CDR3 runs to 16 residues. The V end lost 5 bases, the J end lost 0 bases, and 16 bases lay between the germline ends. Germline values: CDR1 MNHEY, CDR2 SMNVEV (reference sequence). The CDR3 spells CASSRAGGSMNTEAFF. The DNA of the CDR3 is TGTGCCAGCAGTCGGGCGGGGGGGAGCATGAACACTGAAGCTTTCTTT.

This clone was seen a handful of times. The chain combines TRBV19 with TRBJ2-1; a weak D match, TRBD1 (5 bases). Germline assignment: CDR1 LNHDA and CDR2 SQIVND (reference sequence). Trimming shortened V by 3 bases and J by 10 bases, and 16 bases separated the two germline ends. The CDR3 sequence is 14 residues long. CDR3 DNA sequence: TGTGCCAGTAGTATGCAGGGATCTTACGGAGAGCAGTTCTTC. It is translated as CASSMQGSYGEQFF. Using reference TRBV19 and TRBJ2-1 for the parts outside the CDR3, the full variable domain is DGGITQSPKYLFRKEGQNVTLSCEQNLNHDAMYWYRQDPGQGLRLIYYSQIVNDFQKGDIAEGYSVSREKKESFPLTVTSAQKNPTAFYLCASSMQGSYGEQFFGPGTRLTVL.

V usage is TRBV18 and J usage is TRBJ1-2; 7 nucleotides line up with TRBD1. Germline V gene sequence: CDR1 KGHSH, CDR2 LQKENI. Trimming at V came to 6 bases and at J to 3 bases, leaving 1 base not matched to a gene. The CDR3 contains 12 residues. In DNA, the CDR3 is TGTGCCAGCTCCACAGGGGACTATGGCTACACCTTC. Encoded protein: CASSTGDYGYTF.

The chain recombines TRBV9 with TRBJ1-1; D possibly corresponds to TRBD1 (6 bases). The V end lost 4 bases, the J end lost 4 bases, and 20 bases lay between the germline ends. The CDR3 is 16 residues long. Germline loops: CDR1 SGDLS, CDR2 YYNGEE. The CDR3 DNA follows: TGTGCCAGCAGCCCCCGACAGGTCGGGGTGGGCACTGAAGCTTTCTTT. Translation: CASSPRQVGVGTEAFF.

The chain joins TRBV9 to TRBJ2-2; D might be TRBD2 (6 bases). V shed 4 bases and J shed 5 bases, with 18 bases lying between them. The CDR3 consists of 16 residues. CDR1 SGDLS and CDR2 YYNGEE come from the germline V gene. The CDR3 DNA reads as TGTGCCAGCAGCCTTGGGGACTTGTTGAAAACCGGGGAGCTGTTTTTT. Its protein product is CASSLGDLLKTGELFF.

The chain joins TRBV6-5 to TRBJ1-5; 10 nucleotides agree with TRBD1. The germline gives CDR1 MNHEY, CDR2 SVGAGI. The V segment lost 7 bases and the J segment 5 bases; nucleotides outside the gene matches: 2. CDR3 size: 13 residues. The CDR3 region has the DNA TGTGCCAGCAAAGGGACAGGGGATCAGCCCCAGCATTTT. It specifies CASKGTGDQPQHF.

The CDR3 reads CASSRQGLNTEAFF. The CDR3 DNA sequence: TGTGCCAGCAGCCGACAGGGGTTGAACACTGAAGCTTTCTTT. The chain uses TRBV11-2 and TRBJ1-1; 8 nucleotides line up with TRBD1. This CDR3 region has 14 residues. Germline CDR1 is SGHAT and CDR2 is FQNNGV. Trimming at V came to 5 bases and at J to 0 bases, leaving 2 bases not matched to a gene.

CDR3 region: CASSLTGGATEAFF. The DNA for the CDR3 is TGTGCCAGCAGCCTAACAGGGGGCGCGACTGAAGCTTTCTTT. This chain uses TRBV5-4 with TRBJ1-1; 9 bases match TRBD1. In germline, CDR1 is SGHNT, CDR2 YYREEE (reference sequence). After removal of 4 bases from V and 5 bases from J, the junction contained 6 bases not matched to a gene. The CDR3 has 14 amino acids.

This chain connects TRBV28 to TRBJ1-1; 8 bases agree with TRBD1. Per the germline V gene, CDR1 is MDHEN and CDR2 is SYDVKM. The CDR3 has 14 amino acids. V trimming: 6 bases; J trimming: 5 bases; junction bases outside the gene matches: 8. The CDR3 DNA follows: TGTGCCAGCAGCCCGGACAGGGTAGGAACTGAAGCTTTCTTT. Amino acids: CASSPDRVGTEAFF.

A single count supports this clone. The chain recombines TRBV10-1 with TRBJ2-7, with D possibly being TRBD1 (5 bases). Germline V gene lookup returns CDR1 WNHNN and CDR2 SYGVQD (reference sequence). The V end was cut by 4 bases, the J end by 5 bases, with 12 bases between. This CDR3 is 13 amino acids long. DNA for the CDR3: TGCGCCAGCAGTGGCTTACAGGCCGACGAGCAGTACTTC. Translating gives CASSGLQADEQYF.

CDR3 protein: CASSGVLSYEQYF. The CDR3 DNA sequence: TGTGCCAGCTCCGGGGTACTCTCCTACGAGCAGTACTTC. The chain carries TRBV7-9 and TRBJ2-7; possibly TRBD2 for D (5 bases). Germline lookup yields CDR1 SEHNR and CDR2 FQNEAQ (reference sequence). This CDR3 spans 13 amino acids. The V end lost 8 bases, the J end lost 0 bases, and 11 bases lay between the germline ends.

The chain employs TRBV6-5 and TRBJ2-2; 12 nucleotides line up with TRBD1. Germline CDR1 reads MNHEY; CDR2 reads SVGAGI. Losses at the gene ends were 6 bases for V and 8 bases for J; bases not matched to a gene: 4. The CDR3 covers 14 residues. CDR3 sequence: CASRGTGGIGELFF. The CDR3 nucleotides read TGTGCCAGCAGGGGGACAGGGGGCATAGGGGAGCTGTTTTTT.

This CDR3 is CAWSPWAGETQYF. The CDR3 region has the DNA TGTGCCTGGAGTCCTTGGGCAGGGGAGACCCAGTACTTC. The chain is built from TRBV30 and TRBJ2-5; possible D gene TRBD1, 5 bases. CDR3 length: 13 residues. Germline V gene lookup returns CDR1 GTSNPN and CDR2 SVGIG (reference sequence). V lost 2 bases to trimming and J lost 5 bases, with 12 bases between them. Full variable domain (outside the CDR3, taken from reference TRBV30 and TRBJ2-5): SQTIHQWPATLVQPVGSPLSLECTVEGTSNPNLYWYRQAAGRGLQLLFYSVGIGQISSEVPQNLSASRPQDRQFILSSKKLLLSDSGFYLCAWSPWAGETQYFGPGTRLLVL.

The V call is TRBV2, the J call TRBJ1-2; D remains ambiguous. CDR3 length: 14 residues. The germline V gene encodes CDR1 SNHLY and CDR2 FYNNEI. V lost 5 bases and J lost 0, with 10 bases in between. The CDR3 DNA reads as TGTGCCAGCAGTCGCGGAGGAACTAACTATGGCTACACCTTC. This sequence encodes CASSRGGTNYGYTF. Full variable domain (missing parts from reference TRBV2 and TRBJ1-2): EPEVTQTPSHQVTQMGQEVILRCVPISNHLYFYWYRQILGQKVEFLVSFYNNEISEKSEIFDDQFSVERPDGSNFTLKIRSTKLEDSAMYFCASSRGGTNYGYTFGSGTRLTVV.

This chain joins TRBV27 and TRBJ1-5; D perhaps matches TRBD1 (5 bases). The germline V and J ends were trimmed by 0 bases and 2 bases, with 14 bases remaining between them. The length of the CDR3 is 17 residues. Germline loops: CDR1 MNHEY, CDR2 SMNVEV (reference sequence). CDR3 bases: TGTGCCAGCAGTTTATCCCCACACAGGAATGGCAATCAGCCCCAGCATTTT. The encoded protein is CASSLSPHRNGNQPQHF.

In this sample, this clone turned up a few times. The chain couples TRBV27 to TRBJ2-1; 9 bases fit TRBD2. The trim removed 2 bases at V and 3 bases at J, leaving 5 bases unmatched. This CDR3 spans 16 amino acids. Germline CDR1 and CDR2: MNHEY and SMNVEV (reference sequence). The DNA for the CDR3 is TGTGCCAGCAGTTTACTAGGACTAGCGTTCTACAATGAGCAGTTCTTC. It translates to CASSLLGLAFYNEQFF.

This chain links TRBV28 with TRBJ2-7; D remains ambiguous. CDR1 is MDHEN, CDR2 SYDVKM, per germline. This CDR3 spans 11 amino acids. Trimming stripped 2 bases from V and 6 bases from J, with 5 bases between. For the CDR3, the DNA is TGTGCCAGCAGTTTAGAGCGCGAGCAGTACTTC. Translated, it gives CASSLEREQYF.

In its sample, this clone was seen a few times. The CDR3 spells CASSQGTPGEQYF. CDR3 DNA sequence: TGTGCCAGCAGTCAGGGGACCCCAGGCGAGCAGTACTTC. V and J are TRBV6-1 and TRBJ2-7, with D maybe TRBD1 (6 bases). V was cut by 5 bases and J by 6 bases, with 14 bases left in between. The CDR3 contains 13 residues. Looked up from germline, CDR1 is MNHNS and CDR2 is SASEGT.